A single TCR beta chain is shown here with its context. The antigen remains unidentified. Deletions cut 5 bases from V and 1 base from J, with 17 bases between. Germline V gene sequence: CDR1 MDHEN, CDR2 SYDVKM. The CDR3 sequence is 16 residues long. This sample was taken from a study of T cell responses to AZD1222 COVID-19 vaccine. Overall study results and limits: Baseline seropositivity characterized only a handful of AZD1222 recipients. Unmutated regions of variants are reportedly targeted by nearly half of spike-specific TCRs. Repertoire collection took place solely once the T cell response had peaked. Possibly, clonal diversity was underestimated; donors were largely white British and included more females.

Clones were sequenced by immunoSEQ multiplex PCR, and TCRdb holds only the in-frame ones, with some missing. The repertoire holds 95,000 to 150,000 clones, with roughly 91% as singletons. Sample: peripheral blood, taken on day 0 of MenACWY control vaccination. This TCR was sampled from an adult in good health. The genes are TRBV28 and TRBJ1-2, with D possibly matching TRBD1 (6 bases). The chain's CDR3 is CASSPTGPRGNYGYTF. The CDR3 DNA is TGTGCCAGCAGTCCGACAGGCCCCAGGGGTAACTATGGCTACACCTTC.